These T cell receptor beta chains were read from a single sample in a study of T cell responses to AZD1222 COVID-19 vaccine. Sequencing was performed with immunoSEQ multiplex PCR; in TCRdb, only in-frame clones are kept and a portion is missing. The sample has about 170,000 clones; around nine tenths are singletons. The source was peripheral blood, collected on day 0 of AZD1222 vaccination. These receptors all come from an adult in good health. CDR3s include the opening cysteine and the closing phenylalanine or tryptophan. D genes are given only for firm matches. Some rows mark clone size as missing; the rest say once, few, many or name a class of expanded clone.

v_gene	j_gene	abundance	d_gene	CDR3aa	CDR3nt
TRBV3-1/TRBV3-2	TRBJ1-2	NA	TRBD1	CASSQGPTGGLGGGYTF	TGTGCCAGCAGCCAAGGACCGACAGGGGGACTCGGCGGTGGCTACACCTTC
TRBV5-8	TRBJ2-2	NA	TRBD2	CASSLRGTRATGELFF	TGTGCCAGCAGCTTAAGGGGGACTAGGGCCACCGGGGAGCTGTTTTTT
TRBV19	TRBJ1-2	NA	NA	CASGNRANYGYTF	TGTGCCAGTGGGAACAGGGCAAACTATGGCTACACCTTC
TRBV5-4	TRBJ2-1	NA	TRBD2	CASSIGLAGVYNEQFF	TGTGCCAGCAGCATCGGACTAGCGGGGGTTTACAATGAGCAGTTCTTC
TRBV6-2/TRBV6-3	TRBJ2-3	NA	TRBD2	CASSYRTSGPSTDTQYF	TGTGCCAGCAGTTATCGGACTAGCGGCCCTAGCACAGATACGCAGTATTTT
TRBV11-2	TRBJ2-7	once	NA	CASSLGGGYEQYF	TGTGCCAGCAGCTTAGGGGGAGGTTACGAGCAGTACTTC
TRBV30	TRBJ2-1	NA	NA	CAWRDRVDNEQFF	TGTGCCTGGAGGGATCGTGTCGACAATGAGCAGTTCTTC
TRBV3-1/TRBV3-2	TRBJ2-2	NA	TRBD2	CASSQGTGLAGKAGELFF	TGTGCCAGCAGCCAAGGTACAGGACTAGCGGGAAAGGCCGGGGAGCTGTTTTTT
TRBV6-1	TRBJ1-4	few	NA	CASSDNPEKLFF	TGTGCCAGCAGTGATAACCCTGAAAAACTGTTTTTT
TRBV9	TRBJ1-4	NA	NA	CASSVAGHEKLFF	TGTGCCAGCAGCGTAGCCGGACATGAAAAACTGTTTTTT
TRBV6-2/TRBV6-3	TRBJ1-1	NA	NA	CASSYGRAQTTEAFF	TGTGCCAGCAGTTACGGTAGGGCGCAGACCACTGAAGCTTTCTTT
TRBV10-1	TRBJ2-3	few	TRBD1	CASSRSQGSTDTQYF	TGCGCCAGCAGTCGGTCACAGGGGAGCACAGATACGCAGTATTTT
TRBV6-5	TRBJ1-1	few	TRBD1	CASSPSGTVNTEAFF	TGTGCCAGCAGTCCCTCCGGGACAGTGAACACTGAAGCTTTCTTT
TRBV19	TRBJ1-1	NA	NA	CASSITGLGTEAFF	TGTGCCAGTAGTATTACAGGGTTAGGGACTGAAGCTTTCTTT
TRBV10-2	TRBJ1-1	NA	NA	CASRDGEAFF	TGCGCCAGCAGGGACGGCGAAGCTTTCTTT
TRBV4-2	TRBJ2-7	once	NA	CASSQEVQDLGSQYF	TGTGCCAGCAGCCAAGAAGTCCAAGATCTTGGCTCGCAGTACTTC
TRBV6-5	TRBJ1-5	NA	NA	CASTLGGMGNQPQHF	TGTGCCAGCACCCTCGGTGGGATGGGCAATCAGCCCCAGCATTTT